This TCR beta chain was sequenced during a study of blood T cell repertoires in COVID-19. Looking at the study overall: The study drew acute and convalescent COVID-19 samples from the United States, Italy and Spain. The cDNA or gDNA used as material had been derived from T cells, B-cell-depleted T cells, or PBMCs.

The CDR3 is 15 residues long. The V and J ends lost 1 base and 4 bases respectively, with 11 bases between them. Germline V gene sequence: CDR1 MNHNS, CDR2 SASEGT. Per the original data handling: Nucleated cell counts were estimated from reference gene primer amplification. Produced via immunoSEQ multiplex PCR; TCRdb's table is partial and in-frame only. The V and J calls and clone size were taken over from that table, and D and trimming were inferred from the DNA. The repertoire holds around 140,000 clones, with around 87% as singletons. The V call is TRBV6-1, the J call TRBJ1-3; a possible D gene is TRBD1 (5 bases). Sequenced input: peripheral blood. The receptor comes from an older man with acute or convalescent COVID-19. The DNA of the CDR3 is TGTGCCAGCAGTGAAGTGGGGGGAGCAGGAAACACCATATATTTT. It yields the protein CASSEVGGAGNTIYF.